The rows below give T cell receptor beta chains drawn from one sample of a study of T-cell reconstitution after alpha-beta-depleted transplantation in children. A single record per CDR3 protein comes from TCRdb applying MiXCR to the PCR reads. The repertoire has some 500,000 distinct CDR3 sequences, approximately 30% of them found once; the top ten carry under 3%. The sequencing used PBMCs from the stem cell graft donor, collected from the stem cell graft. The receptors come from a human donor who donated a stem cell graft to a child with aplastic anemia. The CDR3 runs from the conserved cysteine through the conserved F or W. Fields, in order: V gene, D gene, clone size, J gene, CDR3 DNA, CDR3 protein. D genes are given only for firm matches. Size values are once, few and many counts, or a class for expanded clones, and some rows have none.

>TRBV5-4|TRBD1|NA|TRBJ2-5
TGTGCCAGCAGCTTGCCCCTGGAGGACAGGGAGAACTTC
CASSLPLEDRENF
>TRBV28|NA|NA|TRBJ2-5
TGTGCCAGCAGTTTAGAGTGGCAGGGGGGCCAAGAGACCCAGTACTTC
CASSLEWQGGQETQYF
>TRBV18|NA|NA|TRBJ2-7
TGTGCCAGCTCACTGAAAAGGGACTCCCTCTCCTACGAGCAGTACTTC
CASSLKRDSLSYEQYF
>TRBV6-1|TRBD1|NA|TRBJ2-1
TGTGCCAGTGCCTGGGACAGGGCCGACAATGAGCAGTTCTTC
CASAWDRADNEQFF
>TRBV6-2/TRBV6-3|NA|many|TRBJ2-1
TGTGCCAGCGGGGAGACCGAGACTCATGAGCAGTTCTTC
CASGETETHEQFF
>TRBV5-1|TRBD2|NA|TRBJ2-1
TGCGCCAGCAGCTTGGATAGCGGGAGAGACAATGAGCAGTTCTTC
CASSLDSGRDNEQFF
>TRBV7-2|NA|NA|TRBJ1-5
TGTGCCAGCAAAGCTTTTTTAAATCAGCCCCAGCATTTT
CASKAFLNQPQHF
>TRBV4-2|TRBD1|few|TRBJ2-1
TGTGCCAGCAGCCAAGACCCGGACAGGAGCTCCTACAATGAGCAGTTCTTC
CASSQDPDRSSYNEQFF
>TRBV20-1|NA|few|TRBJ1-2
TGCAGTGCCCAAGGGGGGGCACGGTATGGCTACACCTTC
CSAQGGARYGYTF
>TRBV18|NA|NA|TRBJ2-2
TGTGCCAGCTCACCGGTGTTGGATGAGGTCAGGGAGCTGTTTTTT
CASSPVLDEVRELFF
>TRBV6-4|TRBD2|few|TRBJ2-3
TGTGCCACTTCCGATCGGCGGGGGAAAGATACGCAGTATTTT
CATSDRRGKDTQYF
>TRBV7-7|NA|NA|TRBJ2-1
TGTGCCAGCAGCCGCATATCGGGTCTTGACAATGAGCAGTTCTTC
CASSRISGLDNEQFF
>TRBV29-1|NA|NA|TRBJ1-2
TGCAGCGGTTCCTCTGGCCTCTATGGCTACACCTTC
CSGSSGLYGYTF
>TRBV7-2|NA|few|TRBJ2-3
TGTGCCAGCAGCTTAGGGGTTTCTCGGGTCACAGATACGCAGTATTTT
CASSLGVSRVTDTQYF
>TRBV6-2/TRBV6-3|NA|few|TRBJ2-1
TGTGCCAGCAGAACGGGAAACGGCAATGAGCAGTTCTTC
CASRTGNGNEQFF
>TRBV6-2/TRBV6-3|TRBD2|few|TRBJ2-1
TGTGCCAGCAGTTACTCTAGGGGGACCGGGACTAGCAATGAGCAGTTCTTC
CASSYSRGTGTSNEQFF
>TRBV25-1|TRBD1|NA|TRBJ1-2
TGTGCCAGCAGTGAATTCCGGACAGGGGGTGACTATGGCTACACCTTC
CASSEFRTGGDYGYTF
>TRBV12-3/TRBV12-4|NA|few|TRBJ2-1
TGTGCCAGCAGTTTAAGGGAAGTCAATGAGCAGTTCTTC
CASSLREVNEQFF
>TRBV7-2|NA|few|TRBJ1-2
TGTGCCAGCAGCTTAGGTGGGGAGATCCCCATGGGCTACACCTTC
CASSLGGEIPMGYTF
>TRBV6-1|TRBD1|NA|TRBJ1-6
TGTGCCAGCAGCGCGGGCAGGGGGCTTTCACCCCTCCACTTT
CASSAGRGLSPLHF
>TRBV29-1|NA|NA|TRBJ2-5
TGCAGCGTGGGCAGGGGAGAGAAGACCCAGTACTTC
CSVGRGEKTQYF
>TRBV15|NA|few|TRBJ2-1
TGTGCCACCAGCATGGGCAATGAGCAGTTCTTC
CATSMGNEQFF
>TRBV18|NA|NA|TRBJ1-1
TGTGCCAGCTCACCCACGAGTGGGTGGGGGAGCACTGAAGCTTTCTTT
CASSPTSGWGSTEAFF
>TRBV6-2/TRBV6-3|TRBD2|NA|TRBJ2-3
TGTGCCAGCAGTTTCCTCCTAGCGGGAGGGAGCTACTTCGGCCCAGATACGCAGTATTTT
CASSFLLAGGSYFGPDTQYF
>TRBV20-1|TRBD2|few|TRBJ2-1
TGCAGTGTCAGAGTAGGGGACTATGACAATGAGCAGTTCTTC
CSVRVGDYDNEQFF
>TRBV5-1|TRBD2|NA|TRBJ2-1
TGCGCCAGCAGCTTGGGGGTCGGGAGGGCCTACAATGAGCAGTTCTTC
CASSLGVGRAYNEQFF